The following is a T cell receptor (beta chain) sequence with its context. The table came from immunoSEQ multiplex PCR; TCRdb's copy has only in-frame clones and leaves some out. Seen here are approximately 24,000 clones, around 96% observed once, and the top ten hold around 3%. The data derive from a study of monozygotic twins with cystic fibrosis. The CDR3 spans 13 residues. Trimming left V 2 bases short and J 6 bases short, with 11 bases between. CDR1 is MNHEY and CDR2 is SVGAGI in the germline V gene. The source of this sequence is a girl aged 2-10 years with cystic fibrosis. Sequencing used blood. The chain links TRBV6-5 to TRBJ2-7, with D possibly being TRBD2 (6 bases). CDR3 bases: TGTGCCAGCAGTTACGGGGCTAGCGCCGAGCAGTACTTC. Translation gives CASSYGASAEQYF.